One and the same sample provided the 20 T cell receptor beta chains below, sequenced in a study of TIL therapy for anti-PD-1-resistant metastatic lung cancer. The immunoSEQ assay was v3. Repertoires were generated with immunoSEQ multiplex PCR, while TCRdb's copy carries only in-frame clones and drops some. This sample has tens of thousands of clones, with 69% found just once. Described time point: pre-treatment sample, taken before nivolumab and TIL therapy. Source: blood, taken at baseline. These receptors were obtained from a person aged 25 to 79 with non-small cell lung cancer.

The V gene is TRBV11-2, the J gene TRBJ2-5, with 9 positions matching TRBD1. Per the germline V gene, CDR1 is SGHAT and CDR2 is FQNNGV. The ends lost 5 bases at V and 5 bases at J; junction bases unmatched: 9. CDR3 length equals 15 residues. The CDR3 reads CASSIPTGGFETQYF. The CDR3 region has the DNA TGTGCCAGCAGCATTCCGACAGGGGGATTTGAGACCCAGTACTTC.

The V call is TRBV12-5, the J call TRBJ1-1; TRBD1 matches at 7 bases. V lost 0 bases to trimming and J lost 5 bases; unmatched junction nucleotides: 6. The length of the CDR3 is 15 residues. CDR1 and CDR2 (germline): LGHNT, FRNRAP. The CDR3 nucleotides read TGTGCTAGTGGTTTGGTACGACAGGGACTTACTGAAGCTTTCTTT. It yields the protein CASGLVRQGLTEAFF.

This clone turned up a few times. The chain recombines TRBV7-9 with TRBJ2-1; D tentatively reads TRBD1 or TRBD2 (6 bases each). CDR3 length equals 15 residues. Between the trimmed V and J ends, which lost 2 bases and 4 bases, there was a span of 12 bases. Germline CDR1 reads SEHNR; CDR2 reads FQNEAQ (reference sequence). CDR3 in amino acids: CASSLSTGGYNEQFF. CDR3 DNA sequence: TGTGCCAGCAGCTTATCGACAGGAGGGTACAATGAGCAGTTCTTC.

The CDR3 DNA sequence: TGTGCCAGCAGCGAGACCCCCGACACTGAAGCTTTCTTT. Its translation is CASSETPDTEAFF. The chain recombines TRBV9 with TRBJ1-1; D remains ambiguous. The V gene's germline CDR1 is SGDLS and CDR2 YYNGEE. The CDR3 extends over 13 amino acids. The V and J ends lost 3 bases and 3 bases respectively, with 9 bases between them.

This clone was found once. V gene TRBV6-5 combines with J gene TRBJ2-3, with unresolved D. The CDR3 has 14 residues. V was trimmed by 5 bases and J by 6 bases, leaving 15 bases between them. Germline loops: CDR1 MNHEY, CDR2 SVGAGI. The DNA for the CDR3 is TGTGCCAGCAGTGTTTTGGCAGCCCCGGATACGCAGTATTTT. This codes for CASSVLAAPDTQYF.

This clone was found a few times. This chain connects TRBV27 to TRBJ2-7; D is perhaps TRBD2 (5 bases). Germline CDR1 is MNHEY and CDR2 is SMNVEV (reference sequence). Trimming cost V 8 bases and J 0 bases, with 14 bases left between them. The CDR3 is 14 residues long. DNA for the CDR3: TGTGCCAGCGCACGTCAGCGGACCTCCTACGAGCAGTACTTC. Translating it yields CASARQRTSYEQYF.

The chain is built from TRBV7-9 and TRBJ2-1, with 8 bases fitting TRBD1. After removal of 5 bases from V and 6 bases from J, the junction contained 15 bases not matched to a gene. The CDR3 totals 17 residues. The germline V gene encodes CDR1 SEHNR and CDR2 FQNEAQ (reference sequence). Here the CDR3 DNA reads TGTGCCAGCAGCCTCCCAAAATCAGGGGGCAATCGCAATGAGCAGTTCTTC. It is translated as CASSLPKSGGNRNEQFF.

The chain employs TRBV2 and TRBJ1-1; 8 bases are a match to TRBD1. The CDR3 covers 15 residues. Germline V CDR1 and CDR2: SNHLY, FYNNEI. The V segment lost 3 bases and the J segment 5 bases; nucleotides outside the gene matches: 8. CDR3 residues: CASSERTGGGTEAFF. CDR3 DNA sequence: TGTGCCAGCAGTGAGAGAACAGGGGGTGGGACTGAAGCTTTCTTT.

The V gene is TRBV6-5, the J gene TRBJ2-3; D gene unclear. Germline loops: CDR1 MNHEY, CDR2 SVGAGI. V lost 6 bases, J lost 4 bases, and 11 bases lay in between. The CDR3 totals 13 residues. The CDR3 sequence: CASRRTGADTQYF. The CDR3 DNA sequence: TGTGCCAGCAGGAGAACTGGGGCAGATACGCAGTATTTT.

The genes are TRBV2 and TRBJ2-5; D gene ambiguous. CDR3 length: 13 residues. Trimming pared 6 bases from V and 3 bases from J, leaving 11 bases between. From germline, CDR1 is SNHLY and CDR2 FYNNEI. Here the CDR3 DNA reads TGTGCCAGCAGCGGCCCAGGAGAAGAGACCCAGTACTTC. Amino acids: CASSGPGEETQYF. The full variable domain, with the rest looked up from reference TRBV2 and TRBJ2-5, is EPEVTQTPSHQVTQMGQEVILRCVPISNHLYFYWYRQILGQKVEFLVSFYNNEISEKSEIFDDQFSVERPDGSNFTLKIRSTKLEDSAMYFCASSGPGEETQYFGPGTRLLVL.

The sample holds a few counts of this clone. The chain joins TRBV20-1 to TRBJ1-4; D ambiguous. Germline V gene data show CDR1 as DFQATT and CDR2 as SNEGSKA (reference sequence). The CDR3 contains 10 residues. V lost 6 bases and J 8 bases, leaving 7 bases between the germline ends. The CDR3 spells CSAWYEKLFF. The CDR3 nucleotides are TGCAGTGCCTGGTACGAAAAACTGTTTTTT.

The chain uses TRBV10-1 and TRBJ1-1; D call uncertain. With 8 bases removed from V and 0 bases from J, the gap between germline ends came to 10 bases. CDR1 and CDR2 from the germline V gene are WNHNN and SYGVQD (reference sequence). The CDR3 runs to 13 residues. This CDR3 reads CASARQMNTEAFF. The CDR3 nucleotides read TGCGCCAGCGCTCGGCAGATGAACACTGAAGCTTTCTTT.

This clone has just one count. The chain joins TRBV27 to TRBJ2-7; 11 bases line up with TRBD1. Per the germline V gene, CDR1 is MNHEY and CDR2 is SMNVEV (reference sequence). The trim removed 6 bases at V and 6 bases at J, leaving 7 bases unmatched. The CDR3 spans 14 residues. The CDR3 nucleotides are TGTGCCAGCAGCTGGGGGACAGGGGGTTCCGAGCAGTACTTC. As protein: CASSWGTGGSEQYF.

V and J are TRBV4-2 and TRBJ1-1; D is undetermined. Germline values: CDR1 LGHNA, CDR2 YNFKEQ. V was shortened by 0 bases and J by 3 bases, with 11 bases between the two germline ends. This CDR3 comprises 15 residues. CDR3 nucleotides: TGTGCCAGCAGCCAAGATGGTGACGCGTACACTGAAGCTTTCTTT. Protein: CASSQDGDAYTEAFF.

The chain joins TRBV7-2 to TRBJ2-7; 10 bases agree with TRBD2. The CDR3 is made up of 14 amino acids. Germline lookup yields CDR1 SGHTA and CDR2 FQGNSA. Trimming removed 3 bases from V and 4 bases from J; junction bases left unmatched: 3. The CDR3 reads CASSLQAGGYEQYF. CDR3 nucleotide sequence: TGTGCCAGCAGCTTGCAAGCGGGAGGGTACGAGCAGTACTTC.

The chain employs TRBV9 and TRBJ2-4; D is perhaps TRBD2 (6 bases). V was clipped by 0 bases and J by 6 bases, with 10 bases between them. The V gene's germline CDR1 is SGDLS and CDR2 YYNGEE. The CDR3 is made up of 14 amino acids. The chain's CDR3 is CASSVDGGLNIQYF. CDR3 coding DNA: TGTGCCAGCAGCGTAGATGGAGGGCTAAACATTCAGTACTTC.

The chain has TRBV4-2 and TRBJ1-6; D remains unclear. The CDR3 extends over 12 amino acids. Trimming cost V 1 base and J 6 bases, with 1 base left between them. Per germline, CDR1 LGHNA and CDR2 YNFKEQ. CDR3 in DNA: TGTGCCAGCAGCCAAGCTAATTCACCCCTCCACTTT. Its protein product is CASSQANSPLHF.

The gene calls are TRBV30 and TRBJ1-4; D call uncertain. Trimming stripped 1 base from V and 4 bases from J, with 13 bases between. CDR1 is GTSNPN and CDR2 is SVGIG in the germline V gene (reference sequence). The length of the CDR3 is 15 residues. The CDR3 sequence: CAWSDPRTDNEKLFF. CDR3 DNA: TGTGCCTGGAGTGATCCCCGCACCGATAATGAAAAACTGTTTTTT.

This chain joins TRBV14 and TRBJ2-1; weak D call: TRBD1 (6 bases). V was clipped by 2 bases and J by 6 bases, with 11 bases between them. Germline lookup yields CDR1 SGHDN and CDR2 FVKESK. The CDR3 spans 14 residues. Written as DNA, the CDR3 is TGTGCCAGCAGCCAAAGGGGGATAGCCAATGAGCAGTTCTTC. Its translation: CASSQRGIANEQFF.

This chain's CDR3 is CASSAGGVEKLFF. In nucleotides, the CDR3 is TGTGCCAGCAGTGCGGGCGGGGTTGAAAAACTGTTTTTT. The rearrangement joins TRBV6-1 to TRBJ1-4; D is undetermined. CDR1 is MNHNS and CDR2 is SASEGT in the germline V gene. Trimming pared 4 bases from V and 7 bases from J, leaving 10 bases between. The CDR3 is 13 residues long.